Listed below are T cell receptor beta chains from one sample, sequenced in a study of CD8 T cells in Susac syndrome. TCRdb reanalysed the immunoSEQ multiplex PCR reads using MiXCR and keeps one entry per CDR3 protein. The table records hundreds of thousands of distinct CDR3 sequences, around 83% of them present only once. Sequencing was carried out using CD8+ T cells from PBMCs. Receptor source: a human donor with multiple sclerosis. The CDR3 runs from the conserved cysteine through the conserved F or W. A D gene is named only where the DNA matches it firmly. Clone size appears in some rows only: once, few, many, or a class for an expanded clone.

size,D,V,J,CDR3,DNA
few,-,TRBV5-6,TRBJ2-7,CASSLGLISYEQYF,TGTGCCAGCAGCTTGGGACTAATCTCCTACGAGCAGTACTTC
-,TRBD1,TRBV24-1,TRBJ2-1,CATSDFRTGNNEQFF,TGTGCCACCAGTGATTTCAGGACAGGCAACAATGAGCAGTTCTTC
-,TRBD1,TRBV10-3,TRBJ2-4,CAISEERGPDIQYF,TGTGCCATCAGTGAGGAGAGGGGGCCGGACATTCAGTACTTC
-,TRBD2,TRBV5-1,TRBJ2-1,CASSFTSGNSNEQFF,TGCGCCAGTAGCTTCACTAGCGGGAACAGCAATGAGCAGTTCTTC
-,TRBD2,TRBV20-1,TRBJ2-1,CSARGGGIADSYNEQFF,TGCAGTGCTAGAGGGGGAGGGATAGCGGATTCCTACAATGAGCAGTTCTTC
once,-,TRBV5-6,TRBJ2-3,CASSDPGYTDTQYF,TGTGCCAGCAGCGACCCCGGATACACAGATACGCAGTATTTT
-,TRBD2,TRBV7-9,TRBJ2-1,CASSHPSGRKDNEQFF,TGTGCCAGCAGTCATCCAAGCGGGAGAAAGGACAATGAGCAGTTCTTC
few,-,TRBV27,TRBJ2-7,CASSYNPSYEQYF,TGTGCCAGCAGTTATAATCCTTCCTACGAGCAGTACTTC
-,-,TRBV27,TRBJ2-1,CASGPQGVYNEQFF,TGTGCCAGCGGACCTCAAGGGGTCTACAATGAGCAGTTCTTC
-,-,TRBV10-3,TRBJ2-3,CAITDNTDTQYF,TGTGCCATCACCGACAACACAGATACGCAGTATTTT
-,-,TRBV9,TRBJ1-6,CASSGTEDGPYNSPLHF,TGTGCCAGCAGCGGGACGGAGGACGGGCCCTATAATTCACCCCTCCACTTT
-,TRBD2,TRBV7-9,TRBJ2-1,CASSSPLGSLAHQFYEQFF,TGTGCCAGCAGCTCCCCCTTGGGTTCACTAGCGCACCAGTTCTATGAGCAGTTCTTC
-,-,TRBV28,TRBJ1-1,CASSLDLNTEAFF,TGTGCCAGCAGTTTGGACCTGAACACTGAAGCTTTCTTT
-,TRBD2,TRBV10-3,TRBJ2-7,CAIRDPGLAGDEQYF,TGTGCCATCAGGGACCCGGGACTAGCGGGAGACGAGCAGTACTTC
-,-,TRBV7-8,TRBJ2-4,CASSFTRLAKNIQYF,TGTGCCAGCAGCTTCACGAGACTAGCCAAAAACATTCAGTACTTC
-,-,TRBV6-6,TRBJ2-5,CATQSQDLGSQETQYF,TGTGCCACCCAATCCCAGGACTTAGGCTCCCAAGAGACCCAGTACTTC
-,-,TRBV14,TRBJ2-5,CASSPTLGETQYF,TGTGCCAGCAGTCCAACCTTAGGGGAGACCCAGTACTTC
-,-,TRBV9,TRBJ1-5,CASSEPAGDPYQPQHF,TGTGCCAGCAGCGAGCCCGCAGGGGACCCATATCAGCCCCAGCATTTT
-,-,TRBV5-6,TRBJ1-2,CASSLVPDDGYTF,TGTGCCAGCAGCTTGGTGCCGGATGATGGCTACACCTTC
-,-,TRBV30,TRBJ1-5,CAWSPGGNQPQHF,TGTGCCTGGAGTCCAGGGGGCAATCAGCCCCAGCATTTT
-,TRBD2,TRBV4-1,TRBJ2-1,CASSKALAGGRNEQFF,TGCGCCAGCAGCAAGGCTTTAGCGGGAGGAAGGAATGAGCAGTTCTTC
-,-,TRBV7-9,TRBJ2-2,CASSLTPGELFF,TGTGCCAGCAGCCTCACCCCCGGGGAGCTGTTTTTT
-,TRBD2,TRBV7-3,TRBJ2-7,CASSFKAGGTYEQYF,TGTGCCAGCAGCTTTAAAGCGGGAGGGACCTACGAGCAGTACTTC
-,-,TRBV7-9,TRBJ2-7,CASSFPGHSYEQYF,TGTGCCAGCAGCTTCCCCGGACACTCCTACGAGCAGTACTTC
once,-,TRBV7-2,TRBJ2-2,CASSAWGGELFF,TGTGCCAGCAGCGCGTGGGGCGGGGAGCTGTTTTTT
once,TRBD1,TRBV20-1,TRBJ1-2,CSARKDRVNIRSYGYTF,TGCAGTGCTAGGAAGGACAGGGTGAACATTCGGAGCTATGGCTACACCTTC
-,TRBD2,TRBV27,TRBJ2-1,CASSLQREVANEQFF,TGTGCCAGCAGTTTACAGCGGGAGGTTGCGAATGAGCAGTTCTTC
few,-,TRBV27,TRBJ1-1,CASSLGSSTEAFF,TGTGCCAGCAGTTTAGGGTCGTCCACTGAAGCTTTCTTT
-,-,TRBV9,TRBJ2-3,CASSASGTQTDTQYF,TGTGCCAGCAGCGCCTCCGGGACTCAAACAGATACGCAGTATTTT
-,-,TRBV20-1,TRBJ2-1,CSATTTGDYNEQFF,TGCAGTGCTACGACCACAGGAGACTACAATGAGCAGTTCTTC
-,TRBD1,TRBV15,TRBJ2-3,CAISRQGSTDTQYF,TGTGCCATTTCAAGACAGGGGAGCACAGATACGCAGTATTTT
-,-,TRBV27,TRBJ1-5,CASSLGLANQPQHF,TGTGCCAGCAGTTTGGGGCTTGCCAATCAGCCCCAGCATTTT
-,-,TRBV20-1,TRBJ2-5,CSASKTQYF,TGCAGTGCTTCAAAGACCCAGTACTTC
-,-,TRBV9,TRBJ2-3,CASSVDLDTDTQYF,TGTGCCAGCAGCGTAGACTTGGACACAGATACGCAGTATTTT
-,-,TRBV20-1,TRBJ1-3,CSAREPDILSGNTIYF,TGCAGTGCTAGAGAGCCCGATATTTTGTCTGGAAACACCATATATTTT
-,TRBD1,TRBV28,TRBJ2-3,CASRPGQGRDTQYF,TGTGCCAGCAGACCGGGACAGGGAAGGGATACGCAGTATTTT
-,-,TRBV20-1,TRBJ2-4,CSARDQAEPQNIQYF,TGCAGTGCTAGAGATCAGGCGGAACCTCAAAACATTCAGTACTTC
-,-,TRBV9,TRBJ2-1,CASSPSNGEQFF,TGTGCCAGCAGCCCCTCCAATGGTGAGCAGTTCTTC
once,-,TRBV3-1,TRBJ1-1,CASTLMGVNTEAFF,TGTGCCAGCACCCTCATGGGGGTGAACACTGAAGCTTTCTTT
-,-,TRBV28,TRBJ2-7,CASSSPRTAYEQYF,TGTGCCAGCAGTTCCCCCCGGACTGCCTACGAGCAGTACTTC
-,-,TRBV20-1,TRBJ2-2,CSARRRTGELFF,TGCAGTGCTAGACGTCGCACCGGGGAGCTGTTTTTT
-,-,TRBV12-5,TRBJ1-2,CASGLVTGYTF,TGTGCTAGTGGTTTGGTAACCGGCTACACCTTC
-,-,TRBV4-1,TRBJ2-3,CASSQTTRIDTQYF,TGCGCCAGCAGCCAAACCACTAGGATCGATACGCAGTATTTT
-,-,TRBV6-1,TRBJ2-1,CASAHYRVSSYNEQFF,TGTGCCAGCGCCCACTATCGGGTTAGCTCCTACAATGAGCAGTTCTTC
once,-,TRBV9,TRBJ2-7,CASSVQGGEQYF,TGTGCCAGCAGCGTACAGGGCGGTGAGCAGTACTTC
-,TRBD1,TRBV6-5,TRBJ1-1,CASSYRTGGTHEAFF,TGTGCCAGCAGTTACCGGACAGGGGGCACCCACGAAGCTTTCTTT
-,-,TRBV4-1,TRBJ2-5,CASSQGNGGETQYF,TGCGCCAGCAGCCAAGGAAATGGGGGGGAGACCCAGTACTTC
-,-,TRBV18,TRBJ1-2,CASSPIRDNYGYTF,TGTGCCAGCTCACCGATCAGGGATAACTATGGCTACACCTTC
-,-,TRBV7-2,TRBJ1-5,CASSEEGLNQPQHF,TGTGCCAGCAGCGAGGAAGGGCTCAATCAGCCCCAGCATTTT
-,-,TRBV5-6,TRBJ2-3,CASRQRVRTDTQYF,TGTGCCAGCAGGCAGCGGGTCCGCACAGATACGCAGTATTTT
-,-,TRBV27,TRBJ2-2,CASSFGQNGELFF,TGTGCCAGCAGTTTCGGGCAGAACGGGGAGCTGTTTTTT
-,-,TRBV13,TRBJ2-2,CASSLTRHGELFF,TGTGCCAGCAGCTTAACGCGTCACGGGGAGCTGTTTTTT
-,-,TRBV4-1,TRBJ2-1,CASSQDPASYNEQFF,TGCGCCAGCAGCCAAGATCCAGCGTCCTACAATGAGCAGTTCTTC
-,TRBD2,TRBV6-1,TRBJ2-3,CASSNLAGGEATQYF,TGTGCCAGCAGCAACTTAGCGGGAGGGGAAGCTACGCAGTATTTT
-,TRBD2,TRBV27,TRBJ2-1,CASSPLAGARNEQFF,TGTGCCAGCAGCCCCCTAGCGGGAGCGCGCAATGAGCAGTTCTTC